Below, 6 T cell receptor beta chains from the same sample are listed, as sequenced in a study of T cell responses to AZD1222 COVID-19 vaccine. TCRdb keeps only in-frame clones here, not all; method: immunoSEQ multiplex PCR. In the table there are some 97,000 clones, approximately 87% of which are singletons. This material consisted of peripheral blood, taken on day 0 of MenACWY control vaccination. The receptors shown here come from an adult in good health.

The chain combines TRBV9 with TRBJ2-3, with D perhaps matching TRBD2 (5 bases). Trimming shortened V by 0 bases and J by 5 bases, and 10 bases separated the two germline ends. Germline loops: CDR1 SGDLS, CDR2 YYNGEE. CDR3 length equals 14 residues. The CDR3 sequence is CASSVARERDTQYF. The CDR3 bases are TGTGCCAGCAGCGTAGCCCGGGAACGAGATACGCAGTATTTT.

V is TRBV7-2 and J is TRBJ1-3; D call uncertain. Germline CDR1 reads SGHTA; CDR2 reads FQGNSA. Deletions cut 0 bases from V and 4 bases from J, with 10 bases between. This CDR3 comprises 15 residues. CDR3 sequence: CASSLAHGIGNTIYF. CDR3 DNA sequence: TGTGCCAGCAGCTTAGCGCATGGCATCGGAAACACCATATATTTT.

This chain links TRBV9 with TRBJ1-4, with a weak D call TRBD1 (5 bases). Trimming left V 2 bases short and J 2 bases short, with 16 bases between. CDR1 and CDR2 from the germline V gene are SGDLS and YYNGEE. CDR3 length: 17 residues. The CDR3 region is CASSVGRMVGTNEKLFF. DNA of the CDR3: TGTGCCAGCAGCGTGGGACGGATGGTTGGGACTAATGAAAAACTGTTTTTT.

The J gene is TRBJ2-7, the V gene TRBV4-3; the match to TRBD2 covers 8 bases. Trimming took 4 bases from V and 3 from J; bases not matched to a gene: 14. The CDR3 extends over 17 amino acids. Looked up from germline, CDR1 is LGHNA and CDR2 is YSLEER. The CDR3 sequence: CASSPKWMTSAHYEQYF. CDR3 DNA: TGCGCCAGCAGCCCGAAGTGGATGACTAGCGCCCACTACGAGCAGTACTTC.

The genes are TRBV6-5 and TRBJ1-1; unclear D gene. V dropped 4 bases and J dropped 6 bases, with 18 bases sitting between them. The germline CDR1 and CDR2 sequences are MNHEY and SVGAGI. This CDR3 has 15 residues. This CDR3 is CASSSSGGGGAEAFF. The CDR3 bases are TGTGCCAGCAGTTCCAGCGGAGGAGGAGGCGCTGAAGCTTTCTTT.

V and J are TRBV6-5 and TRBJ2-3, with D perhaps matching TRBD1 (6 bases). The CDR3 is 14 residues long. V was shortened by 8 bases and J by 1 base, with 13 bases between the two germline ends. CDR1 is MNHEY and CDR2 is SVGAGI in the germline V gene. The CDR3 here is CASRRGLGTDTQYF. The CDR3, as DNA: TGTGCCAGCCGCAGGGGATTGGGCACAGATACGCAGTATTTT.